Here is one T cell receptor (beta chain) with its context. The data are from a study of shared clonotypes between healthy human individuals. V lost 6 bases to trimming and J lost 0 bases, with 15 bases between them. Germline V gives CDR1 MNHNY, CDR2 SVGAGI (reference sequence). There are 16 residues in the CDR3. Using immunoSEQ multiplex PCR, the repertoire was profiled, and TCRdb retains in-frame clones only, with some absent. The sample has approximately 980,000 clones, 76% seen once; the top ten hold around 1.5%. Memory CD4+ cells were the fraction left after CD45RA+ naive selection. The sample was memory CD4+ T cells sorted from blood. Regarding subset: CD45RA-negative fraction. The clonotype comes from a man aged 18 to 29 in good health. The V call is TRBV6-6, the J call TRBJ2-1; D is undetermined. The CDR3 spells CASRYLLLGSYNEQFF. The CDR3 DNA reads TGTGCCAGCAGGTACCTACTTTTGGGCTCCTACAATGAGCAGTTCTTC.